These 31 T cell receptor beta chains were all obtained from the same sample, sequenced in a study of T cell responses to AZD1222 COVID-19 vaccine. Only in-frame clones appear in the TCRdb table, and some are missing; sequencing was by immunoSEQ multiplex PCR. The sample shows about 140,000 clones, more than 85% of them seen only once. The source material was peripheral blood, sampled on day 0 of AZD1222 vaccination. The receptor set was obtained from an adult in good health.

This clone has just one count. This sequence joins TRBV19 and TRBJ2-7; D perhaps matches TRBD2 (5 bases). V shed 7 bases and J shed 1 base, with 14 bases lying between them. The CDR3 is 14 amino acids. CDR1 is LNHDA, CDR2 SQIVND, per germline (reference sequence). The CDR3, as DNA: TGTGCCAGTAAAAGAACGGGAATGTCCTACGAGCAGTACTTC. Its protein is CASKRTGMSYEQYF.

The V gene is TRBV27, the J gene TRBJ1-1; D is perhaps TRBD1 (6 bases). CDR1 and CDR2 (germline): MNHEY, SMNVEV (reference sequence). There are 13 residues in the CDR3. Trimming stripped 11 bases from V and 1 base from J, with 14 bases between. In DNA, the CDR3 is TGTGCCGCCGGGACAACTCCGAACACTGAAGCTTTCTTT. The encoded protein is CAAGTTPNTEAFF.

The J gene is TRBJ2-2, the V gene TRBV4-3; 7 bases are shared with TRBD1. This CDR3 comprises 14 residues. V was pared by 4 bases and J by 7 bases, with 6 bases of the junction left unmatched. CDR1 and CDR2 from the germline V gene are LGHNA and YSLEER. The CDR3 bases are TGCGCCAGCAGCCGAGACAGGGATGTCGGGGAGCTGTTTTTT. Residues: CASSRDRDVGELFF.

DNA of the CDR3: TGCGCCAGCAGCTTCCGGGGTAGCGAAGTTGGAGAGACCCAGTACTTC. The encoded protein is CASSFRGSEVGETQYF. V and J are TRBV5-1 and TRBJ2-5; D is perhaps TRBD2 (5 bases). Trimming removed 2 bases from V and 4 bases from J, with 18 bases in between. The CDR3 is 16 residues long. CDR1 and CDR2 (germline): SGHRS, YFSETQ.

This clone occurred once. The chain carries TRBV10-3 and TRBJ2-7, with D perhaps TRBD1 (5 bases). The CDR3 has 15 residues. V shed 8 bases and J shed 2 bases, with 19 bases lying between them. Per germline, CDR1 ENHRY and CDR2 SYGVKD. CDR3 sequence (DNA): TGTGCCATCCCTTCGACCGACAGTTATACCTACGAGCAGTACTTC. Translated, it gives CAIPSTDSYTYEQYF.

The CDR3 nucleotides read TGCGCCAGCAGTGAAGGCCGACGTACCAACGAGCAGTACTTC. Encoded protein: CASSEGRRTNEQYF. The chain couples TRBV10-1 to TRBJ2-7; D not certain. Germline CDR1 is WNHNN and CDR2 is SYGVQD (reference sequence). V lost 3 bases and J lost 5, with 14 bases in between. The CDR3 sequence is 14 residues long.

The chain has TRBV2 and TRBJ2-1; no clear D gene. From germline, CDR1 is SNHLY and CDR2 FYNNEI. There are 13 residues in the CDR3. The ends were cut back, 8 bases at V and 5 bases at J, with 13 bases in the middle. The CDR3 spells CASGPNIHNEQFF. The CDR3 nucleotides read TGTGCCAGCGGTCCCAACATTCACAATGAGCAGTTCTTC.

Of note for this clone: In the same sample, other DNA sequences code for this CDR3. The V and J genes are TRBV24-1 and TRBJ2-3; the D is unclear. The CDR3 has 13 residues. The V and J ends lost 3 bases and 1 base respectively, with 4 bases between them. Per the germline V gene, CDR1 is KGHDR and CDR2 is SFDVKD. Here the CDR3 reads CATSDGGTDTQYF. DNA for the CDR3: TGTGCCACCAGTGATGGGGGCACAGATACGCAGTATTTT.

This rearrangement joins TRBV6-5 to TRBJ2-3; no clear D gene. CDR1 is MNHEY and CDR2 is SVGAGI in the germline V gene. The CDR3 sequence is 16 residues long. Trimming left V 3 bases short and J 0 bases short, with 13 bases between. In DNA form, the CDR3 reads TGTGCCAGCAGTTATGCTGGGCGATCTAGCACAGATACGCAGTATTTT. Residues: CASSYAGRSSTDTQYF.

The J gene is TRBJ1-6, the V gene TRBV18; D ambiguous. The germline gives CDR1 KGHSH, CDR2 LQKENI. Trimming removed 5 bases at V and 6 bases at J, with 14 bases between. This CDR3 comprises 15 residues. The CDR3 reads CASSENERINSPLHF. Here the CDR3 DNA reads TGTGCCAGCTCAGAAAATGAAAGGATTAATTCACCCCTCCACTTT.

J is TRBJ1-5 and V is TRBV27; D might be TRBD1 (6 bases). The CDR3 consists of 16 residues. Germline V gene sequence: CDR1 MNHEY, CDR2 SMNVEV (reference sequence). With 5 bases removed from V and 6 bases from J, the gap between germline ends came to 20 bases. The CDR3 is CASSPRGGGGGQPQHF. The CDR3 DNA reads as TGTGCCAGCAGTCCGCGAGGGGGGGGCGGCGGTCAGCCCCAGCATTTT.

CDR3 sequence reads: CASSQPTGGQGTGELFF. The CDR3 nucleotides are TGTGCCAGCAGCCAGCCCACAGGGGGCCAGGGAACCGGGGAGCTGTTTTTT. The rearrangement joins TRBV4-2 to TRBJ2-2, with 9 bases aligning to TRBD1. This CDR3 contains 17 residues. After removal of 3 bases from V and 5 bases from J, the junction contained 10 bases not matched to a gene. Germline CDR1 is LGHNA and CDR2 is YNFKEQ.

The rearrangement links TRBV6-5 to TRBJ1-2; D remains ambiguous. Germline-derived CDR1 and CDR2 are MNHEY and SVGAGI. The CDR3 sequence is 15 residues long. Trimming cost V 10 bases and J 2 bases, with 20 bases left between them. Here the CDR3 DNA reads TGTGCCATCAGAAAGGGAAACTCCTACAACTATGGCTACACCTTC. This sequence encodes CAIRKGNSYNYGYTF.

The J gene is TRBJ2-3, the V gene TRBV7-3; D possibly corresponds to TRBD2 (5 bases). The V and J ends lost 0 bases and 6 bases respectively, with 19 bases between them. CDR3 length: 17 residues. CDR1 is SGHTA, CDR2 FQGTGA, per germline. The CDR3 reads CASSLTGKAAFGDTQYF. CDR3 DNA sequence: TGTGCCAGCAGCTTAACCGGGAAGGCCGCTTTTGGTGATACGCAGTATTTT.

The genes are TRBV9 and TRBJ2-3; D unclear. CDR3 length equals 11 residues. Trimming stripped 0 bases from V and 6 bases from J, with 2 bases between. Germline CDR1 reads SGDLS; CDR2 reads YYNGEE. The CDR3 DNA follows: TGTGCCAGCAGCGTAGGGGATACGCAGTATTTT. Residues: CASSVGDTQYF. The full variable domain, its missing parts supplied by reference TRBV9 and TRBJ2-3, is DSGVTQTPKHLITATGQRVTLRCSPRSGDLSVYWYQQSLDQGLQFLIQYYNGEERAKGNILERFSAQQFPDLHSELNLSSLELGDSALYFCASSVGDTQYFGPGTRLTVL.

The chain recombines TRBV3-1 (or the pseudogene TRBV3-2) with TRBJ2-7; 11 bases align to TRBD1. The CDR3 has 14 residues. Germline CDR1 LGHDT, CDR2 YNNKEL (reference sequence). The ends lost 4 bases at V and 7 bases at J; junction bases unmatched: 6. In DNA, the CDR3 is TGTGCCAGCAGCCGGACAGGGGGCGCGGGGGAGCAGTACTTC. Its protein is CASSRTGGAGEQYF.

The chain is built from TRBV10-3 and TRBJ1-4; tentative D call: TRBD1 (5 bases). Germline V gene data show CDR1 as ENHRY and CDR2 as SYGVKD. This CDR3 has 13 residues. V was pared by 11 bases and J by 1 base, with 11 bases between. DNA of the CDR3: TGTGCCGTTAAGGGGCAAACTAATGAAAAACTGTTTTTT. This codes for CAVKGQTNEKLFF.

This clone appeared a single time. The chain uses TRBV14 and TRBJ1-5, with D possibly being TRBD1 (6 bases). This CDR3 contains 14 residues. CDR1 and CDR2 (germline): SGHDN, FVKESK. Trimming stripped 1 base from V and 11 bases from J, with 15 bases between. The CDR3 bases are TGTGCCAGCAGCCAAGCGGGGGCGGGGACGTCCCAGCATTTT. It yields the protein CASSQAGAGTSQHF.

Details on this clone: At one end the junction does not follow the germline gene, possibly because of a read error. The chain couples TRBV9 to TRBJ2-1; D is uncertain. This CDR3 region has 15 residues. The V gene's germline CDR1 is SGDLS and CDR2 YYNGEE. The CDR3 coding sequence is TGTGCCAGCAGCGTAGCCCCGGCCCTCTACGATGAGCAGTTCTTC. Translating it yields CASSVAPALYDEQFF.

The chain is built from TRBV14 and TRBJ1-4; D not certain. The germline V gene encodes CDR1 SGHDN and CDR2 FVKESK. Trimming pared 0 bases from V and 0 bases from J, leaving 14 bases between. This CDR3 has 18 amino acids. CDR3 sequence reads: CASSQDNSADTTNEKLFF. CDR3 bases: TGTGCCAGCAGCCAAGATAATTCGGCAGACACAACTAATGAAAAACTGTTTTTT.

The chain joins TRBV10-3 to TRBJ1-4; possible D gene TRBD1, 6 bases. Germline V gene lookup returns CDR1 ENHRY and CDR2 SYGVKD. This CDR3 contains 15 residues. V shed 0 bases and J shed 4 bases, with 9 bases lying between them. CDR3 coding DNA: TGTGCCATCAGTGAGTCGGAGGGGGATAATGAAAAACTGTTTTTT. Its translation is CAISESEGDNEKLFF.

This clone was counted between two and nine times. The chain employs TRBV3-1 (or the pseudogene TRBV3-2) and TRBJ2-5; D may be TRBD1 (5 bases). V was cut by 0 bases and J by 5 bases, with 13 bases left in between. Germline values: CDR1 LGHDT, CDR2 YNNKEL (reference sequence). The CDR3 consists of 15 residues. The chain's CDR3 is CASSQEETGRETQYF. Here the CDR3 DNA reads TGTGCCAGCAGCCAAGAGGAAACAGGCCGGGAGACCCAGTACTTC.

A few counts support this clone. The genes are TRBV7-2 and TRBJ2-2; 11 bases are shared with TRBD1. J gave up 3 bases and V 7 bases, and 7 bases lay outside the gene matches. CDR1 and CDR2 from the germline V gene are SGHTA and FQGNSA. The CDR3 runs to 16 residues. The chain's CDR3 is CASTNGQGAYTGELFF. CDR3 nucleotides: TGTGCCAGCACAAATGGACAGGGGGCTTACACCGGGGAGCTGTTTTTT.

CDR3 sequence reads: CATSDLGAGEQFF. The CDR3 DNA reads as TGTGCCACCAGTGATTTAGGGGCGGGTGAGCAGTTCTTC. The V call is TRBV24-1, the J call TRBJ2-1; tentatively, D is TRBD1 or TRBD2 (5 bases each). V was shortened by 1 base and J by 9 bases, with 9 bases between the two germline ends. The CDR3 consists of 13 residues. CDR1 and CDR2 from the germline V gene are KGHDR and SFDVKD.

V usage is TRBV7-2 and J usage is TRBJ2-3; 12 nucleotides agree with TRBD2. The CDR3 runs 14 residues. With V trimmed by 4 bases and J by 7 bases, 3 bases remained unmatched. Germline V CDR1 and CDR2: SGHTA, FQGNSA. CDR3 sequence reads: CASSSSGGANTQYF. CDR3 bases: TGTGCCAGCAGCTCTAGCGGGGGGGCGAATACGCAGTATTTT.

The chain uses TRBV25-1 and TRBJ2-7; tentative D call: TRBD1 (6 bases). The germline CDR1 and CDR2 sequences are MGHDK and SYGVNS. The CDR3 is 13 amino acids. V shed 4 bases and J shed 0 bases, with 7 bases lying between them. Here the CDR3 DNA reads TGTGCCAGCAGTGGGGGGCTCTCCTACGAGCAGTACTTC. Translating gives CASSGGLSYEQYF.

The chain has TRBV19 and TRBJ2-5, with 11 bases identical to TRBD2. CDR1 LNHDA and CDR2 SQIVND come from the germline V gene (reference sequence). The CDR3 totals 15 residues. The V segment lost 5 bases and the J segment 5 bases; nucleotides outside the gene matches: 7. CDR3 in amino acids: CASSSSLAGEETQYF. CDR3 bases: TGTGCCAGTAGTTCCTCACTAGCGGGAGAGGAGACCCAGTACTTC.

This clone has a single count. The V and J genes are TRBV11-3 and TRBJ2-2; D is possibly TRBD1 (6 bases). This CDR3 contains 14 residues. Germline CDR1 and CDR2: SGHNT and YENEEA. V was pared by 5 bases and J by 1 base, with 8 bases between. The CDR3 DNA sequence: TGTGCCAGCAGCGCACAGGGGAACACCGGGGAGCTGTTTTTT. It encodes CASSAQGNTGELFF.

J is TRBJ1-4 and V is TRBV5-1; 10 bases match TRBD1. The V gene end was trimmed by 4 bases and the J gene end by 7 bases; junction bases not matched to a gene: 10. CDR3 size: 16 residues. Germline lookup yields CDR1 SGHRS and CDR2 YFSETQ. The CDR3 sequence: CASSAGQGIGSEKLFF. CDR3 DNA: TGCGCCAGCAGCGCGGGACAGGGGATCGGTAGTGAAAAACTGTTTTTT.

The chain is built from TRBV11-2 and TRBJ2-2; D unresolved. Trimming took 1 base from V and 1 from J, leaving 13 bases between them. Germline V gene data show CDR1 as SGHAT and CDR2 as FQNNGV. The CDR3 contains 17 residues. CDR3 sequence: CASSLGQPALNTGELFF. CDR3 bases: TGTGCCAGCAGCTTAGGGCAGCCTGCACTGAACACCGGGGAGCTGTTTTTT.

This clone was found once. The chain recombines TRBV19 with TRBJ1-2; TRBD1 is a possible D gene (5 bases). The V and J ends lost 3 bases and 6 bases respectively, with 14 bases between them. The germline V gene has CDR1 LNHDA and CDR2 SQIVND (reference sequence). The CDR3 loop spans 14 amino acids. For the CDR3, the DNA is TGTGCCAGTAGTATGCGTGCGGGGGAGGATGGCTACACCTTC. Translation: CASSMRAGEDGYTF.